The text below deals with one T cell receptor beta chain. Its antigen is unknown. One junction end disagrees with the germline gene, perhaps due to a read error. The data were produced by immunoSEQ multiplex PCR, yet TCRdb's version contains in-frame clones alone and is incomplete. Here the sample spans about 150,000 clones, around 90% being singletons. This record belongs to a study of T cell responses to AZD1222 COVID-19 vaccine. The study, taken as a whole, reports: Spike-specific TCR breadth rose after two AZD1222 doses, and depth rose as well. Sampling that yielded the repertoires occurred only after the peak T cell response. Close to half of all spike-specific TCRs reportedly target regions of the variants that are unmutated. Only a handful of individuals given AZD1222 were seropositive at baseline.

In germline, CDR1 is SGHAT, CDR2 FQNNGV. The CDR3 covers 16 residues. V usage is TRBV11-2 and J usage is TRBJ1-1, with D unresolved. This TCR came from an adult in good health. The material was peripheral blood, obtained on day 0 of AZD1222 vaccination. CDR3 region: CASSLEPRAPNTEAFF. CDR3 sequence (DNA): TGTGCCAGCAGCCTAGAGCCGAGGGCCCCGAACACTGAAGCTTTCTTT.